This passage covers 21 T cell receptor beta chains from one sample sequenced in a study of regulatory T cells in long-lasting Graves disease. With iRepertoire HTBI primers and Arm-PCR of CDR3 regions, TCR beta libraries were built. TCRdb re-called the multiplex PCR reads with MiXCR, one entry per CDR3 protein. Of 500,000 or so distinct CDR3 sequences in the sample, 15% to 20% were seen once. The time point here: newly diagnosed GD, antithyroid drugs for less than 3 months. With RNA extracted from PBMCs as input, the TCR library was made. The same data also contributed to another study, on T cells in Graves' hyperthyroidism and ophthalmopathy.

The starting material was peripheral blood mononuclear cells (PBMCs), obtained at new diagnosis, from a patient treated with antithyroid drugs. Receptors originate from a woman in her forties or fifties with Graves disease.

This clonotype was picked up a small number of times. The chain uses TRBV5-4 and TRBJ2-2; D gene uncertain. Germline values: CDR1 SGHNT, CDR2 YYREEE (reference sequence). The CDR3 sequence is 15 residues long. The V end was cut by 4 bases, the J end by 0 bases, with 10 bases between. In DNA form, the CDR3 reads TGTGCCAGCAGCCCGACTTCCGCGAACACCGGGGAGCTGTTTTTT. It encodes CASSPTSANTGELFF.

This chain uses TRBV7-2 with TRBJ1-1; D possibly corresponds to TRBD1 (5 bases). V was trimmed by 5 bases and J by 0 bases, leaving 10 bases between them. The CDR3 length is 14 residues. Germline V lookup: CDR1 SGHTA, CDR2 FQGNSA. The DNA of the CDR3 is TGTGCCAGCAGCCTACAGGCCCTGAACACTGAAGCTTTCTTT. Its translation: CASSLQALNTEAFF.

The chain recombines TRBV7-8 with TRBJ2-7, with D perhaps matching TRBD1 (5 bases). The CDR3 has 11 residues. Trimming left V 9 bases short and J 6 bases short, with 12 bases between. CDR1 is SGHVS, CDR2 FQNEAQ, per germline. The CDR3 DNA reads TGTGCCAGTCAGATAAGGGGCGAGCAGTACTTC. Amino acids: CASQIRGEQYF.

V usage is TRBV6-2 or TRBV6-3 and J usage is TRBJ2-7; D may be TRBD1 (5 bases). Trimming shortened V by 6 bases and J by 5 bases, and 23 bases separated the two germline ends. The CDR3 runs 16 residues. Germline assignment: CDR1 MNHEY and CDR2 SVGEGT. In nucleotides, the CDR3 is TGTGCCAGCAGGGAGAGGACATTCGAGTTTTACGACGAGCAGTACTTC. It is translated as CASRERTFEFYDEQYF.

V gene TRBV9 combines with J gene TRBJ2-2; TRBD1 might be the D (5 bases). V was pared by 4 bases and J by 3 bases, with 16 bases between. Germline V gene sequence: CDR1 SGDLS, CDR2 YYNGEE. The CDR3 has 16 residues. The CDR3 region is CASSPGPSPDTGELFF. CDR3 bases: TGTGCCAGCAGCCCAGGGCCCTCCCCAGACACCGGGGAGCTGTTTTTT.

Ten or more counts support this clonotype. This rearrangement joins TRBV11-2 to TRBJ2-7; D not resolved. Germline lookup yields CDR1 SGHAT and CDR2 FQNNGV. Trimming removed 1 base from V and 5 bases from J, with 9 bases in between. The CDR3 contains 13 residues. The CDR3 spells CASSLGWQNEQYF. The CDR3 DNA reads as TGTGCCAGCAGCTTAGGGTGGCAGAACGAGCAGTACTTC.

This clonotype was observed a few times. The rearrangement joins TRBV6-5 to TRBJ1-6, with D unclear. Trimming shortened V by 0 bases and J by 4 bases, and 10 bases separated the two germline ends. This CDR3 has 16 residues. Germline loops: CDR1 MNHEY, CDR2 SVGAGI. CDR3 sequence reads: CASSYSMPVYNSPLHF. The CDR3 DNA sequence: TGTGCCAGCAGTTACTCGATGCCAGTATATAATTCACCCCTCCACTTT.

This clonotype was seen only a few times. CDR3 sequence reads: CASSLPGTNTGELFF. The CDR3 DNA reads as TGTGCCAGCAGCTTACCGGGAACCAACACCGGGGAGCTGTTTTTT. This chain links TRBV5-8 with TRBJ2-2; D may be TRBD2 (5 bases). Deletions cut 2 bases from V and 2 bases from J, with 10 bases between. This CDR3 is 15 amino acids long. Germline V gene sequence: CDR1 SGHTS, CDR2 YDEGEE.

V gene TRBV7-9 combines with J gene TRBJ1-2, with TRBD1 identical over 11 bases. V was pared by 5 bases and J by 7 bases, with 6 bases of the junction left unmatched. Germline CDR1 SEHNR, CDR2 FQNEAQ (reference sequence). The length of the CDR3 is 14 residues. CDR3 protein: CASSPDRGQAGYTF. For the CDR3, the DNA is TGTGCCAGCAGCCCGGACAGGGGGCAGGCTGGCTACACCTTC.

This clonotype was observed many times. CDR3 in amino acids: CASSQLQGSAEAFF. CDR3 nucleotides: TGTGCCAGCAGCCAACTACAGGGGAGCGCTGAAGCTTTCTTT. The chain links TRBV3-1 to TRBJ1-1, with TRBD1 matching over 7 bases. CDR1 and CDR2 from the germline V gene are LGHDT and YNNKEL (reference sequence). V lost 2 bases and J lost 6; bases outside the gene matches: 6. The CDR3 totals 14 residues.

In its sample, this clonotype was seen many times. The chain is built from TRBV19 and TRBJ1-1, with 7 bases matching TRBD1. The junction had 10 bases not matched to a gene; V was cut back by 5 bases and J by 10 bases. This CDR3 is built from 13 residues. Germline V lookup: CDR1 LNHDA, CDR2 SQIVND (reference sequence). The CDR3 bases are TGTGCCAGTAGTGGGTCCACAGGGGTAGGAGCTTTCTTT. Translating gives CASSGSTGVGAFF.

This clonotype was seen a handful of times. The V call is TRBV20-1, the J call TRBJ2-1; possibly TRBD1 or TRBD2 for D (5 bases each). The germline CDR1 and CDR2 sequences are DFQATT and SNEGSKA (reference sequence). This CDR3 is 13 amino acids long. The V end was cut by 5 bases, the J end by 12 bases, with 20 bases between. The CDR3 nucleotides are TGCAGTGCTCGTCGGGACGGTCTTTTGGTGCAGTTCTTC. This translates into CSARRDGLLVQFF.

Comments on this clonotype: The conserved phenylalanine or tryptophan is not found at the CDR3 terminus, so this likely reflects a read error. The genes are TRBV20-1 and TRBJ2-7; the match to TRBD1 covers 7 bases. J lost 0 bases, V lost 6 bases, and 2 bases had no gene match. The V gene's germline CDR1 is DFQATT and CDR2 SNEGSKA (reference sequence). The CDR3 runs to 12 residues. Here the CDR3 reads CSAYRGSYEQYY. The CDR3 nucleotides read TGCAGTGCCTACAGGGGCTCCTACGAGCAGTACTAC.

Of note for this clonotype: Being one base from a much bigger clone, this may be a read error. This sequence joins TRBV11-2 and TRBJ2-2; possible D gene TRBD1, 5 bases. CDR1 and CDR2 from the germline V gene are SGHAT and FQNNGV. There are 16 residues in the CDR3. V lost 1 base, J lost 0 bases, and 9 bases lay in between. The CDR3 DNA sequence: TGTGCCAGCAGCTTAGCCAGGGTCTCGAACACCGGGGAGCTGTTTTTT. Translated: CASSLARVSNTGELFF.

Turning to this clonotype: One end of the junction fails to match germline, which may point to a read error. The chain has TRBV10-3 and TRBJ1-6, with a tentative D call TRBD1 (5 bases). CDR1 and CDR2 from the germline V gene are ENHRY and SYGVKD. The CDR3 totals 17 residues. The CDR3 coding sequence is TGTGCCAGCAGTGAGTTGCCCACGGGGGTTGGGGGTTCACCCCTCCACTTT. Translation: CASSELPTGVGGSPLHF.

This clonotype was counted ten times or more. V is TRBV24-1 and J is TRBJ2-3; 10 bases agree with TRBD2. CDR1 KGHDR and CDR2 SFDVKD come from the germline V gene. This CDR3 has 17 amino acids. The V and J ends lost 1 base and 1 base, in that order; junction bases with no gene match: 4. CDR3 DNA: TGTGCCACCAGTGATTTTAAGCGGGGGGGACGCACAGATACGCAGTATTTT. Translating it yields CATSDFKRGGRTDTQYF.

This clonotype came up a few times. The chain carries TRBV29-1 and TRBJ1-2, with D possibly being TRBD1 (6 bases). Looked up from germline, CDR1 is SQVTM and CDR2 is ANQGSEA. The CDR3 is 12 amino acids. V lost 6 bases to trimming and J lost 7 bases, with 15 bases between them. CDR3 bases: TGCAGCGTAGACACAGGGTTTGCTGGCTACACCTTC. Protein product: CSVDTGFAGYTF.

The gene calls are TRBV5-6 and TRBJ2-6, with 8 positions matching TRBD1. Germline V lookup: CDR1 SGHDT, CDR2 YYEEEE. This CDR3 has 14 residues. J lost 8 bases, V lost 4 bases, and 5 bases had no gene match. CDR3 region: CASSRQGRTNVLTF. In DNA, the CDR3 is TGTGCCAGCAGCCGACAGGGGAGGACCAACGTCCTGACTTTC.

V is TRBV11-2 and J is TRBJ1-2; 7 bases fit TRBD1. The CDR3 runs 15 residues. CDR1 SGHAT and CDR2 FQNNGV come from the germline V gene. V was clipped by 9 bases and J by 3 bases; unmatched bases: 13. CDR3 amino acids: CASNIQGGKDYGYTF. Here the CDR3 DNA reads TGTGCCAGTAATATCCAGGGGGGGAAGGACTATGGCTACACCTTC.

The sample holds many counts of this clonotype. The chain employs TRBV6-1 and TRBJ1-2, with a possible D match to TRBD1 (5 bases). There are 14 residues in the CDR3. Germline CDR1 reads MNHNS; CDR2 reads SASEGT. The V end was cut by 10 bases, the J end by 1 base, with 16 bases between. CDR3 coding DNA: TGTGCCACCCTCACCCGGGGGGGTAACTATGGCTACACCTTC. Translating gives CATLTRGGNYGYTF.

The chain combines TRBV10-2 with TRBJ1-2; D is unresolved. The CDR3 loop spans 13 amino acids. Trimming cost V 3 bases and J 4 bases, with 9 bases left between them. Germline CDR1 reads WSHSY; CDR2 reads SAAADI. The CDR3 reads CASSDGRLYGYTF. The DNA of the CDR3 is TGCGCCAGCAGTGACGGACGGCTCTATGGCTACACCTTC.